This is a list of T cell receptor beta chains from one sample in a study of blood T cell repertoires in COVID-19. Clones were sequenced by immunoSEQ multiplex PCR, and TCRdb holds only the in-frame ones, with some missing. The sample carries 110,000 or so clones, 81% recorded once. The sample comprised peripheral blood. Receptors were obtained from a human donor in a cohort sampled during active COVID-19. CDR3s include the opening cysteine and the closing phenylalanine or tryptophan. D genes are given only for firm matches. Not all rows give a size; the values are once, few, many and, for expanded clones, a class.

cdr3_aa cdr3_nt j_call clone_size v_call d_call
CASSLGDEKLFF TGTGCCAGCTCTCTAGGTGATGAAAAACTGTTTTTT TRBJ1-4 once TRBV18 NA
CASSETVEQYF TGTGCCAGCAGTGAAACGGTCGAGCAGTACTTC TRBJ2-7 NA TRBV2 NA
CASSQDRQAHYNSPLHF TGCGCCAGCAGCCAAGATAGGCAGGCCCACTATAATTCACCCCTCCACTTT TRBJ1-6 NA TRBV4-1 NA
CASSLWTGATEAFF TGCGCCAGCAGCTTGTGGACAGGCGCCACTGAAGCTTTCTTT TRBJ1-1 NA TRBV5-1 TRBD1
CASSPAGFHQPQHF TGTGCCAGCTCACCGGCGGGGTTCCATCAGCCCCAGCATTTT TRBJ1-5 NA TRBV18 NA
CASSFSPGQGSGGYTF TGTGCCAGCAGCTTCAGCCCGGGACAGGGATCAGGAGGCTACACCTTC TRBJ1-2 NA TRBV4-2 TRBD1
CASSLGQGGPYEQYF TGTGCCAGCAGTTTAGGACAGGGAGGGCCCTACGAGCAGTACTTC TRBJ2-7 NA TRBV27 NA
CASSQDPGGYTDTQYF TGCGCCAGCAGCCAAGATCCGGGGGGTTACACAGATACGCAGTATTTT TRBJ2-3 NA TRBV4-3 TRBD2
CASSQHRSAVIYEQYF TGTGCCAGCAGCCAGCACAGGAGCGCCGTTATCTACGAGCAGTACTTC TRBJ2-7 NA TRBV3-1/TRBV3-2 NA
CASSRKRGTEAFF TGCGCCAGCAGCCGGAAGAGAGGCACTGAAGCTTTCTTT TRBJ1-1 NA TRBV4-3 NA
CASSQDPSGQGYTDTQYF TGCGCCAGCAGCCAAGACCCCTCGGGACAGGGTTACACAGATACGCAGTATTTT TRBJ2-3 NA TRBV4-3 TRBD1
CASSLLQVSNQPQHF TGTGCCAGCAGTTTACTCCAGGTTAGCAATCAGCCCCAGCATTTT TRBJ1-5 NA TRBV6-2/TRBV6-3 NA
CASSSGGRAYGYTF TGTGCCAGCAGTTCGGGGGGCAGGGCCTATGGCTACACCTTC TRBJ1-2 once TRBV28 NA
CAWSKQGAGDTQYF TGTGCCTGGAGTAAACAGGGGGCGGGTGATACGCAGTATTTT TRBJ2-3 NA TRBV30 TRBD1
CASSLNRISGGLYNEQFF TGTGCCAGCAGCTTAAATCGAATTTCGGGGGGCCTTTACAATGAGCAGTTCTTC TRBJ2-1 once TRBV7-2 NA
CAWTTGTNQPQHF TGTGCCTGGACTACAGGAACTAATCAGCCCCAGCATTTT TRBJ1-5 NA TRBV30 NA
CASSWDRGLYEQYF TGTGCCAGCAGTTGGGACAGGGGGCTTTACGAGCAGTACTTC TRBJ2-7 NA TRBV6-6 TRBD1
CSARGQGSGEQYF TGCAGCGCCCGAGGGCAGGGGAGCGGCGAGCAGTACTTC TRBJ2-7 NA TRBV29-1 NA
CASSLEQVYSPLHF TGTGCCAGCAGCTTAGAACAGGTTTATTCACCCCTCCACTTT TRBJ1-6 few TRBV11-3 NA
CASSPPGGRDRDYEQYF TGTGCCAGCTCACCACCGGGAGGCAGGGACAGGGACTACGAGCAGTACTTC TRBJ2-7 once TRBV18 TRBD1
CASSVGQGVTGELFF TGTGCCAGCAGTGTCGGCCAGGGGGTCACCGGGGAGCTGTTTTTT TRBJ2-2 NA TRBV6-4 TRBD1
CASSLTGSSYNEQFF TGTGCCAGCAGTTTAACCGGGAGCTCCTACAATGAGCAGTTCTTC TRBJ2-1 NA TRBV28 NA
CASTPGTGFSGANVLTF TGTGCCAGTACCCCCGGGACAGGGTTCTCTGGGGCCAACGTCCTGACTTTC TRBJ2-6 NA TRBV19 TRBD1
CASSQGHGGTEAFF TGCGCCAGCAGCCAAGGACATGGAGGGACTGAAGCTTTCTTT TRBJ1-1 NA TRBV4-1 NA
CASSYGGSELTEAFF TGTGCCAGCAGTTACGGGGGGTCTGAGCTAACTGAAGCTTTCTTT TRBJ1-1 NA TRBV6-5 NA
CASSSPGTGGRGEQYF TGTGCCAGCAGTTCCCCCGGGACAGGGGGCAGGGGGGAGCAGTACTTC TRBJ2-7 NA TRBV28 TRBD1
CASSRTGDSNQPQHF TGTGCCAGCAGCAGAACAGGGGATAGCAATCAGCCCCAGCATTTT TRBJ1-5 few TRBV7-3 TRBD1
CASRQGSYEQYF TGTGCCAGCAGACAGGGGTCCTACGAGCAGTACTTC TRBJ2-7 few TRBV2 TRBD1
CASSLAYTGELFF TGTGCCAGCAGCTTAGCATATACCGGGGAGCTGTTTTTT TRBJ2-2 NA TRBV7-6 NA
CASSSGGMTSGANVLTF TGTGCCAGCAGCTCAGGGGGCATGACCTCTGGGGCCAACGTCCTGACTTTC TRBJ2-6 NA TRBV2 TRBD1
CASSMGQGRSQPQHF TGTGCCAGTAGTATGGGGCAGGGTAGGAGTCAGCCCCAGCATTTT TRBJ1-5 NA TRBV19 NA
CASSYSRTNEKLFF TGTGCCAGCAGTTACTCCCGGACTAATGAAAAACTGTTTTTT TRBJ1-4 NA TRBV6-5 NA